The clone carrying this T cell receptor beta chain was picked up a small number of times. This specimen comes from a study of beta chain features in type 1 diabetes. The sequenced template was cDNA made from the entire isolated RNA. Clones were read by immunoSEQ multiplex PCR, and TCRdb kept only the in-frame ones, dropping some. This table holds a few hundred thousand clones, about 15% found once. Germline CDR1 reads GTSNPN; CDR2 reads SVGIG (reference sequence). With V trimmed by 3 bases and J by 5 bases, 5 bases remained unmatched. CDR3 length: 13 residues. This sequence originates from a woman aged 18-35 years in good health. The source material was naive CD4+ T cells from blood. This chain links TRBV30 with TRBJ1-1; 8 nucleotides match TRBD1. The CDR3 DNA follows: TGTGCCTGGAGCGACAGGGGAACAACTGAAGCTTTCTTT. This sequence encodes CAWSDRGTTEAFF.